A single sample is the source of the 10 T cell receptor beta chains below, sequenced in a study of cytomegalovirus exposure and HLA in healthy donors. Amplification used 60 Vbeta primers and 13 Jbeta primers. Profiled with immunoSEQ multiplex PCR; TCRdb holds only in-frame clones, not every one. The table lists about 190,000 clones, 80% to 85% of them singletons. The sample comprised PBMCs. The receptor set was obtained from a middle-aged man in good health and CMV-seropositive.

The rearrangement links TRBV18 to TRBJ1-3, with 11 positions matching TRBD1. Germline CDR1 KGHSH, CDR2 LQKENI. V was clipped by 3 bases and J by 2 bases; unmatched bases: 0. The CDR3 length is 15 residues. As DNA, the CDR3 is TGTGCCAGCTCACCGGACAGGGGGCCTGGAAACACCATATATTTT. Amino acid sequence: CASSPDRGPGNTIYF.

The chain combines TRBV6-1 with TRBJ2-7; D perhaps matches TRBD2 (6 bases). Germline loops: CDR1 MNHNS, CDR2 SASEGT. Trimming left V 6 bases short and J 6 bases short, with 15 bases between. This CDR3 has 13 amino acids. For the CDR3, the DNA is TGTGCCAGCAGCCCGATTGCCGGGGGCGAGCAGTACTTC. Translated: CASSPIAGGEQYF.

The J gene is TRBJ2-5, the V gene TRBV9; 7 bases are a match to TRBD2. V lost 0 bases, J lost 2 bases, and 7 bases stayed unmatched. The CDR3 covers 16 residues. Germline V gene lookup returns CDR1 SGDLS and CDR2 YYNGEE. The CDR3 sequence: CASSVGAGVPQETQYF. CDR3 DNA: TGTGCCAGCAGCGTAGGCGCGGGGGTACCACAAGAGACCCAGTACTTC.

This clone was seen a handful of times. The chain has TRBV11-3 and TRBJ2-2; no clear D gene. The V end was cut by 6 bases, the J end by 2 bases, with 13 bases between. The CDR3 runs 15 residues. Germline V gives CDR1 SGHNT, CDR2 YENEEA. The CDR3 sequence: CASSSRGGNTGELFF. CDR3 sequence (DNA): TGTGCCAGCAGTTCCCGAGGCGGCAACACCGGGGAGCTGTTTTTT.

For this clone: This sample also contains other DNA sequences that code for the same CDR3. The chain recombines TRBV29-1 with TRBJ1-5, with 8 bases aligning to TRBD1. Unmatched junction bases numbered 7, after V lost 5 bases and J lost 7 bases. This CDR3 spans 13 amino acids. Looked up from germline, CDR1 is SQVTM and CDR2 is ANQGSEA. This chain's CDR3 is CSVLTGGSQPQHF. DNA for the CDR3: TGCAGCGTTTTAACAGGGGGTAGCCAGCCCCAGCATTTT.

This clone was seen only a few times. The CDR3: CASSFPQGGEYGYTF. In nucleotides, the CDR3 is TGTGCCAGCAGTTTTCCACAGGGCGGAGAATATGGCTACACCTTC. The V call is TRBV28, the J call TRBJ1-2; perhaps TRBD1 as D (6 bases). Germline loops: CDR1 MDHEN, CDR2 SYDVKM. The CDR3 contains 15 residues. Trimming cost V 3 bases and J 5 bases, with 16 bases left between them.

This clone has more than one count but fewer than ten. The V gene is TRBV27, the J gene TRBJ2-7, with D perhaps TRBD2 (5 bases). Per the germline V gene, CDR1 is MNHEY and CDR2 is SMNVEV (reference sequence). Trimming cost V 3 bases and J 6 bases, with 15 bases left between them. This CDR3 contains 14 residues. CDR3 loop: CASSFPGRPTEQYF. Written as DNA, the CDR3 is TGTGCCAGCAGTTTCCCGGGAAGGCCCACCGAGCAGTACTTC.

The gene calls are TRBV18 and TRBJ2-5, with TRBD1 matching over 11 bases. Germline V gene lookup returns CDR1 KGHSH and CDR2 LQKENI. CDR3 length: 13 amino acids. Trimming removed 4 bases from V and 5 bases from J; junction bases left unmatched: 0. CDR3 nucleotides: TGTGCCAGCTCACGGGACAGGGGGGAGACCCAGTACTTC. The encoded protein is CASSRDRGETQYF.

The J gene is TRBJ1-2, the V gene TRBV7-9; a weak D match, TRBD1 (6 bases). V was pared by 5 bases and J by 3 bases, with 13 bases between. There are 14 residues in the CDR3. Germline CDR1 is SEHNR and CDR2 is FQNEAQ (reference sequence). The CDR3 nucleotides are TGTGCCAGCAGCCCACAGGGTTCCGACTATGGCTACACCTTC. Its protein is CASSPQGSDYGYTF. Full variable domain (rest looked up from reference TRBV7-9 and TRBJ1-2): DTGVSQNPRHKITKRGQNVTFRCDPISEHNRLYWYRQTLGQGPEFLTYFQNEAQLEKSRLLSDRFSAERPKGSFSTLEIQRTEQGDSAMYLCASSPQGSDYGYTFGSGTRLTVV.

The rearrangement links TRBV29-1 to TRBJ2-5; tentative D call: TRBD2 (6 bases). Germline V gene data show CDR1 as SQVTM and CDR2 as ANQGSEA. This CDR3 contains 15 residues. V gave up 0 bases and J gave up 0 bases, with 11 bases separating them. The CDR3 loop is CSVEDRGTYQETQYF. The CDR3 DNA reads as TGCAGCGTTGAAGATCGGGGGACCTACCAAGAGACCCAGTACTTC.